The rows below give T cell receptor beta chains drawn from one sample of a study of shared clonotypes between healthy human individuals. Generated by immunoSEQ multiplex PCR, the TCRdb table keeps only in-frame clones and is missing some. The sample consists of about 520,000 clones, around 96% of them appearing once. Sequenced sample: naive CD4+ T cells sorted from blood. Receptors were obtained from a woman in her twenties or thirties in good health. Each CDR3 is given with its conserved first and last residue. The D gene is left open where the match is weak. The size field is filled for only some rows; it gives once, few, many or a size class.

.	.	TRBV30	TRBJ2-7	CAWGVSSYEQYF	TGTGCCTGGGGGGTGAGCTCCTACGAGCAGTACTTC
.	.	TRBV6-1	TRBJ1-1	CASSDFVGAEAFF	TGTGCCAGCAGTGATTTTGTAGGGGCTGAAGCTTTCTTT
TRBD1	.	TRBV5-4	TRBJ2-7	CASSYPGQGKRYEQYF	TGTGCCAGCAGCTACCCGGGACAGGGGAAGCGCTACGAGCAGTACTTC
.	.	TRBV9	TRBJ1-2	CASSSTGTLYGYTF	TGTGCCAGCAGCAGTACCGGGACCCTCTATGGCTACACCTTC
.	.	TRBV14	TRBJ2-5	CASSQSILRERETQYF	TGTGCCAGCAGCCAATCTATCTTGAGGGAACGAGAGACCCAGTACTTC
.	.	TRBV21-1	TRBJ2-7	CASSKTTGTGSFREQYF	TGTGCCAGCAGCAAGACTACCGGGACAGGGTCTTTTCGCGAGCAGTACTTC
TRBD1	.	TRBV18	TRBJ2-3	CASSPPLRTGIEHTDTQYF	TGTGCCAGCTCACCACCCCTCAGGACAGGGATTGAACACACAGATACGCAGTATTTT
TRBD2	once	TRBV28	TRBJ2-7	CATGKLAGEQYF	TGTGCCACCGGGAAGTTAGCGGGCGAGCAGTACTTC
TRBD1	.	TRBV19	TRBJ2-7	CASSIAPLGQGLYF	TGTGCCAGTAGTATAGCCCCCCTGGGACAGGGGTTGTACTTC
.	.	TRBV7-2	TRBJ2-2	CASSPNGGNTGELFF	TGTGCCAGCAGCCCTAACGGGGGTAACACCGGGGAGCTGTTTTTT
TRBD2	.	TRBV9	TRBJ2-1	CASSGRLAGDPYNEQFF	TGTGCCAGCAGCGGCCGACTAGCGGGAGACCCCTACAATGAGCAGTTCTTC